These 17 T cell receptor beta chains were all obtained from the same sample, sequenced in a study of blood T cell repertoires in COVID-19. Some clones are missing from TCRdb's copy, which holds only in-frame ones; the method was immunoSEQ multiplex PCR. The sample includes under 250,000 clones, about 91% seen only once; the top ten take around 1.2%. Specimen: peripheral blood. The receptors stem from a man aged 25-45 years with acute or convalescent COVID-19.

The chain recombines TRBV9 with TRBJ1-6, with 8 bases lining up with TRBD1. Trimming took 4 bases from V and 7 from J; bases not matched to a gene: 7. This CDR3 has 15 amino acids. Per germline, CDR1 SGDLS and CDR2 YYNGEE. This CDR3 reads CASSNFGTGNSPLHF. The CDR3 DNA reads TGTGCCAGCAGCAACTTCGGGACAGGCAATTCACCCCTCCACTTT.

The V and J genes are TRBV10-1 and TRBJ1-5; TRBD1 is a possible D gene (5 bases). Trimming took off 3 bases at V and 5 bases at J, with 5 bases between the two ends. The CDR3 totals 12 residues. The V gene's germline CDR1 is WNHNN and CDR2 SYGVQD (reference sequence). The CDR3 region is CASSEGDQPQHF. The CDR3, as DNA: TGCGCCAGCAGTGAAGGGGATCAGCCCCAGCATTTT.

Regarding this clone: Its ends do not fully match the called genes, so a read error is possible. The rearrangement links TRBV5-1 to TRBJ2-1, with 9 bases identical to TRBD2. This CDR3 has 16 amino acids. Germline CDR1 SGHRS, CDR2 YFSETQ. CDR3: CASSPSTGTSYDEQFF. CDR3 in DNA: TGCGCCAGCAGTCCTAGTACCGGGACTAGCTACGATGAGCAGTTCTTC.

The genes are TRBV6-5 and TRBJ1-6, with a tentative D call TRBD1 (6 bases). V shed 7 bases and J shed 1 base, with 11 bases lying between them. CDR3 length: 15 amino acids. CDR1 is MNHEY, CDR2 SVGAGI, per germline. The DNA of the CDR3 is TGTGCCAGCACTATGGACAGATCCTATAATTCACCCCTCCACTTT. Protein sequence: CASTMDRSYNSPLHF.

The genes are TRBV28 and TRBJ1-1; D is undetermined. V lost 4 bases, J lost 6 bases, and 18 bases lay in between. The CDR3 spans 15 residues. Germline CDR1 MDHEN, CDR2 SYDVKM. The CDR3 loop reads CASSSAGSKLAEAFF. Written as DNA, the CDR3 is TGTGCCAGCAGTTCGGCAGGCTCTAAACTCGCTGAAGCTTTCTTT.

The V call is TRBV30, the J call TRBJ2-1; no reliable D call. This CDR3 is 15 amino acids long. Trimming pared 0 bases from V and 5 bases from J, leaving 14 bases between. Germline CDR1 reads GTSNPN; CDR2 reads SVGIG (reference sequence). Here the CDR3 reads CAWSVLLMVNNEQFF. The CDR3 coding sequence is TGTGCCTGGAGTGTACTTCTAATGGTGAACAATGAGCAGTTCTTC.

This clone has a single count. The genes are TRBV5-6 and TRBJ1-3; the D gene is possibly TRBD1 (6 bases). V lost 4 bases to trimming and J lost 2 bases, with 10 bases between them. Germline CDR1 is SGHDT and CDR2 is YYEEEE. This CDR3 has 14 residues. The CDR3, as DNA: TGTGCCAGCAGCCTGGGACAAGCTGGAAACACCATATATTTT. Its translation is CASSLGQAGNTIYF. Full variable domain (rest looked up from reference TRBV5-6 and TRBJ1-3): DAGVTQSPTHLIKTRGQQVTLRCSPKSGHDTVSWYQQALGQGPQFIFQYYEEEERQRGNFPDRFSGHQFPNYSSELNVNALLLGDSALYLCASSLGQAGNTIYFGEGSWLTVV.

This sequence joins TRBV2 and TRBJ1-5; 8 nucleotides line up with TRBD1. Trimming at V came to 10 bases and at J to 2 bases, leaving 4 bases not matched to a gene. CDR3 length: 13 residues. The germline V gene has CDR1 SNHLY and CDR2 FYNNEI. CDR3 residues: CATDRGGNQPQHF. Here the CDR3 DNA reads TGTGCCACCGACAGGGGAGGCAATCAGCCCCAGCATTTT.

The chain couples TRBV6-5 to TRBJ2-7; D possibly corresponds to TRBD2 (5 bases). CDR3 length: 13 residues. Germline values: CDR1 MNHEY, CDR2 SVGAGI. V lost 4 bases and J 7 bases, leaving 14 bases between the germline ends. In DNA, the CDR3 is TGTGCCAGCAGTTCGCCGGGATCCCTGGAGCAGTACTTC. This encodes CASSSPGSLEQYF.

The chain is built from TRBV28 and TRBJ1-2; D gene ambiguous. The CDR3 is made up of 12 amino acids. V shed 2 bases and J shed 7 bases, with 8 bases lying between them. The germline V gene encodes CDR1 MDHEN and CDR2 SYDVKM. The CDR3 loop is CASSLVRSGYTF. CDR3 DNA sequence: TGTGCCAGCAGTTTAGTGAGGAGTGGCTACACCTTC.

The chain employs TRBV29-1 and TRBJ2-7; 10 bases are shared with TRBD1. Germline CDR1 SQVTM, CDR2 ANQGSEA. The CDR3 contains 13 residues. The V segment lost 6 bases and the J segment 2 bases; nucleotides outside the gene matches: 4. This CDR3 is CSVSGQGTYEQYF. CDR3 bases: TGCAGCGTGTCGGGACAGGGGACCTACGAGCAGTACTTC.

A single count supports this clone. The V gene is TRBV14, the J gene TRBJ1-2; the match to TRBD1 covers 11 bases. There are 15 residues in the CDR3. V lost 6 bases and J lost 7; bases outside the gene matches: 10. Germline CDR1 is SGHDN and CDR2 is FVKESK. The CDR3 region is CASRDRTGGYCGYTF. The CDR3 DNA follows: TGTGCCAGCAGAGATAGGACAGGGGGCTATTGTGGCTACACCTTC. Full variable domain (missing parts from reference TRBV14 and TRBJ1-2): EAGVTQFPSHSVIEKGQTVTLRCDPISGHDNLYWYRRVMGKEIKFLLHFVKESKQDESGMPNNRFLAERTGGTYSTLKVQPAELEDSGVYFCASRDRTGGYCGYTFGSGTRLTVV.

This chain links TRBV9 with TRBJ2-7; 11 bases are shared with TRBD1. The CDR3 length is 13 residues. Trimming removed 6 bases from V and 6 bases from J; junction bases left unmatched: 5. From germline, CDR1 is SGDLS and CDR2 YYNGEE. The CDR3 DNA reads as TGTGCCAGCATGCGGGGACAGGGGGGCGAGCAGTACTTC. It codes for CASMRGQGGEQYF.

The chain is built from TRBV11-2 and TRBJ1-3; weak D call: TRBD1 (5 bases). The ends were cut back, 1 base at V and 1 base at J, with 11 bases in the middle. The CDR3 length is 16 residues. The germline V gene encodes CDR1 SGHAT and CDR2 FQNNGV. The CDR3 nucleotides are TGTGCCAGCAGCTTAGGATTCAGGGCTTCTGGAAACACCATATATTTT. This translates into CASSLGFRASGNTIYF.

This chain connects TRBV6-5 to TRBJ1-6, with 7 bases aligning to TRBD1. V lost 6 bases to trimming and J lost 10 bases; unmatched junction nucleotides: 9. The CDR3 contains 14 residues. Germline V CDR1 and CDR2: MNHEY, SVGAGI. The CDR3 sequence is CASSQQGMGSPLHF. The CDR3 DNA is TGTGCCAGCAGCCAACAGGGGATGGGATCACCCCTCCACTTT.

This rearrangement joins TRBV9 to TRBJ2-3; 7 bases map to TRBD2. This CDR3 region has 15 residues. Per germline, CDR1 SGDLS and CDR2 YYNGEE. Unmatched junction bases numbered 11, after V lost 4 bases and J lost 6 bases. CDR3 region: CASSTRTSSADTQYF. CDR3 DNA sequence: TGTGCCAGCAGCACTCGGACTAGTTCTGCGGATACGCAGTATTTT.

This chain links TRBV19 with TRBJ2-6; D might be TRBD1 (5 bases). V was cut by 7 bases and J by 1 base, with 11 bases left in between. Germline V gene sequence: CDR1 LNHDA, CDR2 SQIVND (reference sequence). The CDR3 contains 15 residues. The CDR3: CASKTGASGANVLTF. The CDR3 nucleotides read TGTGCCAGTAAAACAGGAGCATCTGGGGCCAACGTCCTGACTTTC.